This TCR beta chain was profiled in a study of cytomegalovirus exposure and HLA in healthy donors. Whole-study findings and limits: It was reported that TCR beta sequences correctly inferred the HLA-A and HLA-B alleles for most subjects. Most of the TCR beta V segments (in an earlier analysis) were productive either about 87% or about 30% of the time. The study recorded more than 150 TCR beta chains that were cytomegalovirus-associated.

The CDR3 is made up of 15 amino acids. Germline V gene sequence: CDR1 LNHDA, CDR2 SQIVND (reference sequence). Trimming cost V 6 bases and J 5 bases; bases outside gene matches: 12. Primers included in the PCR were 60 Vbeta and 13 Jbeta primers. Sequenced by immunoSEQ multiplex PCR; TCRdb stores in-frame clones only, minus some. Its table records about 55,000 clones. Points on this clone: Its antigen is undetermined.

Source material: PBMCs. This clonotype was obtained from a man aged 50 to 59 in good health and CMV-seropositive. The gene calls are TRBV19 and TRBJ1-2, with 7 bases fitting TRBD1. The CDR3 DNA is TGTGCCAGTAGCGATCAGGGGGGCTTCGATTATGGCTACACCTTC. Encoded protein: CASSDQGGFDYGYTF.